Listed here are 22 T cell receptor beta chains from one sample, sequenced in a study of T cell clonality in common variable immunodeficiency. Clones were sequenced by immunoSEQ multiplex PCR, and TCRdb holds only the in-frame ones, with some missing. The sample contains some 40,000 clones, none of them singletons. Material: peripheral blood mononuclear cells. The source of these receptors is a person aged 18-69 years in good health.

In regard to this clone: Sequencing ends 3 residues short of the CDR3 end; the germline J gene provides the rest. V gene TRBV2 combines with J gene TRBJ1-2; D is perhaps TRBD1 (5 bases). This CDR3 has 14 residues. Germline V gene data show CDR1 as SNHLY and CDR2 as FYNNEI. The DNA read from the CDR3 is TGTGCCACCCAGGGACTAGCGGGAAAAGATACC. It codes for CATQGLAGKDT. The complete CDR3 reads CATQGLAGKDTYTF.

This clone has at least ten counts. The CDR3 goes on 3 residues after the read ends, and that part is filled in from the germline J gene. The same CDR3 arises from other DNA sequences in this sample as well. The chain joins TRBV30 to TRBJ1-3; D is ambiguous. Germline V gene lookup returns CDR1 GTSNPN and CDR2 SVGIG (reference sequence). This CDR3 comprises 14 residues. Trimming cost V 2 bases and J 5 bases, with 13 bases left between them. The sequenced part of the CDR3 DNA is TGTGCCTGGAGTACCCAAGGGTTCCGAAACACC. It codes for CAWSTQGFRNT. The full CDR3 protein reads CAWSTQGFRNTIYF.

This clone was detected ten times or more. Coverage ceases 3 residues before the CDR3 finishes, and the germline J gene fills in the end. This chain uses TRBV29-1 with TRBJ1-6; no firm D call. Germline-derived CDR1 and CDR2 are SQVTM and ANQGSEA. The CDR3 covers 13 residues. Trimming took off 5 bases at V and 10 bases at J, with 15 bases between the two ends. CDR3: CSVTEEGTSPLHF. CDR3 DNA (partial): TGCAGCGTTACCGAGGAGGGCACCTCACCC.

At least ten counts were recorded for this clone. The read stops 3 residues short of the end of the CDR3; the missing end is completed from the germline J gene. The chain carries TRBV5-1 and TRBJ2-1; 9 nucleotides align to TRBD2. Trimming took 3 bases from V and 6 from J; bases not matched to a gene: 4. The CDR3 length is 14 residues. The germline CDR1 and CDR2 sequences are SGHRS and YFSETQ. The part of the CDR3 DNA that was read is TGCGCCAGCAGCTCTCCGGGACTAGCCAATGAG. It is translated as CASSSPGLANE. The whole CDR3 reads CASSSPGLANEQFF.

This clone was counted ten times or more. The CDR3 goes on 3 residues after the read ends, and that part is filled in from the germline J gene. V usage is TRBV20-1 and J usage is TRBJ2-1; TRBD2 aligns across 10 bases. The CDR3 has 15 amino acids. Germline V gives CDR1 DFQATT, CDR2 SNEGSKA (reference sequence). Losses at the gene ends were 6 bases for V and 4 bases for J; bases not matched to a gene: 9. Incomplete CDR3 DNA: TGCAGTGCCATAAGCGGGAGGGCCTGGTACAATGAG. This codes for CSAISGRAWYNE. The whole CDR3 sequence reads CSAISGRAWYNEQFF.

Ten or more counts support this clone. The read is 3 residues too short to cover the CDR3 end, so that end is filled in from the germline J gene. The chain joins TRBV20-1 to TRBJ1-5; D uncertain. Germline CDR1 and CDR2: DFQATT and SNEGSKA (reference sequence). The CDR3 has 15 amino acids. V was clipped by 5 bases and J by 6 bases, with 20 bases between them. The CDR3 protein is CSAERSVSGGQPQHF. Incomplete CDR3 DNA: TGCAGTGCTGAGAGATCGGTCAGTGGCGGTCAGCCC.

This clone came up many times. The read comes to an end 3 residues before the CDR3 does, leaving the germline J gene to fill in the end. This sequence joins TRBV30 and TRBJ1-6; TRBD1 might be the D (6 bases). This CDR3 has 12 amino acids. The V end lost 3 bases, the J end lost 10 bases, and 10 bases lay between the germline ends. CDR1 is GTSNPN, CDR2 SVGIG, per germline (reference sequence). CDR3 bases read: TGTGCCTGGAGCACAGGGAGATCACCC. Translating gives CAWSTGRSP. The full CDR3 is CAWSTGRSPLHF.

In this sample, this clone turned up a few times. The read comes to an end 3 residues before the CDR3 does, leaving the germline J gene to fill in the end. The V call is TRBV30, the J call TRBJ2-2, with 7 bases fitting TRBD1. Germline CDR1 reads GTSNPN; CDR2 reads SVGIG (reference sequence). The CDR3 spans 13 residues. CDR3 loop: CAWRTGYNSPLFF. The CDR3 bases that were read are TGTGCCTGGCGGACAGGATATAATTCACCG.

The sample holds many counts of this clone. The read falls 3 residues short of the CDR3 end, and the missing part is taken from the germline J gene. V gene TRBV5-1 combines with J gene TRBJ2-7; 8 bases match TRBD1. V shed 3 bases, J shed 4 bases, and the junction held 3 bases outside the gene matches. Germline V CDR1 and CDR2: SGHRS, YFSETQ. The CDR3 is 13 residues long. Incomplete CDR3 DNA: TGCGCCAGCAGCTCAGGACAGGGTTACGAG. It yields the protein CASSSGQGYE. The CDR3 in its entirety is CASSSGQGYEQYF.

The CDR3 bases that were read are TGTGCCAGCAGTTTCATGGGTAGCGGGGGCACAGATACC. The encoded protein is CASSFMGSGGTDT. The full CDR3 sequence reads CASSFMGSGGTDTQYF. The rearrangement uses TRBV2 and TRBJ2-5; 9 nucleotides agree with TRBD2. The read stops 3 residues short of the end of the CDR3; the missing end is completed from the germline J gene. The CDR3 has 16 amino acids. The germline V gene encodes CDR1 SNHLY and CDR2 FYNNEI.

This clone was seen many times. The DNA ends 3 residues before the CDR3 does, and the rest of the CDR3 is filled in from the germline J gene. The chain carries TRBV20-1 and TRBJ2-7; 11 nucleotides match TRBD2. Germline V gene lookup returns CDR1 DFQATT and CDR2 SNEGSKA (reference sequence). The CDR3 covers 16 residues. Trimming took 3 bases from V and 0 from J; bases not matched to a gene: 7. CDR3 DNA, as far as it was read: TGCAGTGCTAGTAGACTAGCGGGACGTAGCTCCTACGAG. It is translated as CSASRLAGRSSYE. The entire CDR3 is CSASRLAGRSSYEQYF.

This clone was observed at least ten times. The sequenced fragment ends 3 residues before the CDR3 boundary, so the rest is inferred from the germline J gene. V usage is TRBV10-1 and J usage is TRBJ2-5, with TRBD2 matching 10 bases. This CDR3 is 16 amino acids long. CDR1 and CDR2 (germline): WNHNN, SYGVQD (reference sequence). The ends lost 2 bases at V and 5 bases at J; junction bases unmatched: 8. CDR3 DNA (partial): TGCGCCAGCAGTGAGGGATTAGCGGGAGGACTGGAGACC. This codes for CASSEGLAGGLET. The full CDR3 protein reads CASSEGLAGGLETQYF.

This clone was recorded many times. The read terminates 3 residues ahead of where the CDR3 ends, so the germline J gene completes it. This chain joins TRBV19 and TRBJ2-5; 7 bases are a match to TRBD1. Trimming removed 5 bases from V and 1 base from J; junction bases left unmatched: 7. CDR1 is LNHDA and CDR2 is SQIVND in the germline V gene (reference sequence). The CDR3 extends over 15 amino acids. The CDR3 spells CASSPWTGRQETQYF. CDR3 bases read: TGTGCCAGTAGTCCTTGGACAGGCCGCCAAGAGACC.

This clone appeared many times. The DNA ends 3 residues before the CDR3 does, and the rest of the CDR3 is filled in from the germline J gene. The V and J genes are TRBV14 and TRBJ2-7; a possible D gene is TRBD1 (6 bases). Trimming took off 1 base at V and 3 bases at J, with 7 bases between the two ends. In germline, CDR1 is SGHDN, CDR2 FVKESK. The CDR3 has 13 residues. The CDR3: CASSQVQGYEQYF. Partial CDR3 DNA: TGTGCCAGCAGCCAAGTACAGGGCTACGAG.

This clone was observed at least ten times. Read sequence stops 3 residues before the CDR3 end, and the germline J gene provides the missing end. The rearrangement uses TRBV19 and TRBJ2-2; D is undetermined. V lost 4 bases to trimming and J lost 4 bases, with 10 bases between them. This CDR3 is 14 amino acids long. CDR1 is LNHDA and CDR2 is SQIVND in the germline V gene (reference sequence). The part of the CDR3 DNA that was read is TGTGCCAGTAGTACCCGGCGGCTCACCGGGGAG. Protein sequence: CASSTRRLTGE. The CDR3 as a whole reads CASSTRRLTGELFF.

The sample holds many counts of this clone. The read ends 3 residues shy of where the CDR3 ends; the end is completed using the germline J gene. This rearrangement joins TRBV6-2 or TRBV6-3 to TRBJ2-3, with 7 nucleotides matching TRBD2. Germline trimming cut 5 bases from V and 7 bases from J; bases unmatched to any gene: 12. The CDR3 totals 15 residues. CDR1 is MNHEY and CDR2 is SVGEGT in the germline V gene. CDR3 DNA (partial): TGTGCCAGCAGTCAATCCGGGACTATCAGGAATACG. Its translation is CASSQSGTIRNT. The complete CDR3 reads CASSQSGTIRNTQYF.

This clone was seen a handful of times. The CDR3 region is CASSLSWRDEDQETQYF. Incomplete CDR3 DNA: TGTGCCAGCAGCCTGTCGTGGCGGGATGAAGACCAAGAGACG. The gene calls are TRBV7-8 and TRBJ2-3, with a weak D call TRBD2 (6 bases). The CDR3 goes on 3 residues after the read ends, and that part is filled in from the germline J gene. Germline V CDR1 and CDR2: SGHVS, FQNEAQ. The CDR3 spans 17 residues.

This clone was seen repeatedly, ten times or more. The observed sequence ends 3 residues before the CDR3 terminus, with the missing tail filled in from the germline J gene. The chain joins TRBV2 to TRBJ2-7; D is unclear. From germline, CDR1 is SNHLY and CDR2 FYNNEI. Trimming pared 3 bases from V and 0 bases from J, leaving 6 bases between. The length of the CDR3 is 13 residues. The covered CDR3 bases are TGTGCCAGCAGTGATGACATCTCCTACGAG. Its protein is CASSDDISYE. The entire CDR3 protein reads CASSDDISYEQYF.

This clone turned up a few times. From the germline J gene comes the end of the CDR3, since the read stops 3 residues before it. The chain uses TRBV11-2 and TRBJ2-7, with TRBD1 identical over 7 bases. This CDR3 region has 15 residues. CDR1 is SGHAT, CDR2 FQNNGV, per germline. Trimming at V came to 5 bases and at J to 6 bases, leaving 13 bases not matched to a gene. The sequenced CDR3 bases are TGTGCCAGCAGCCCGACAGGGAAGGCCCCTAGCGAG. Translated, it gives CASSPTGKAPSE. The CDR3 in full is CASSPTGKAPSEQYF.

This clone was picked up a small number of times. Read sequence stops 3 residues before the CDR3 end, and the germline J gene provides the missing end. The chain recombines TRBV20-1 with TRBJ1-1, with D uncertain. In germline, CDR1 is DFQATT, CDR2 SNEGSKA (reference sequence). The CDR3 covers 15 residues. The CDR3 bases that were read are TGCAGTGCCCACAATAGCGGGAGTCCCTACAATGAG. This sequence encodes CSAHNSGSPYNE. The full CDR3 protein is CSAHNSGSPYNEAFF.

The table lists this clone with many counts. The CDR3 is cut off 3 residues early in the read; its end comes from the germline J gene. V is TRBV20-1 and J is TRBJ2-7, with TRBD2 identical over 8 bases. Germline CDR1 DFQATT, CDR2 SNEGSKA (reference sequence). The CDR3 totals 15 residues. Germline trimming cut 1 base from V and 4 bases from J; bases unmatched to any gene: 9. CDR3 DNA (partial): TGCAGTGCTAGAGTAGCTTTAGCGGGATCATACGAG. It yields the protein CSARVALAGSYE. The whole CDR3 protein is CSARVALAGSYEQYF.

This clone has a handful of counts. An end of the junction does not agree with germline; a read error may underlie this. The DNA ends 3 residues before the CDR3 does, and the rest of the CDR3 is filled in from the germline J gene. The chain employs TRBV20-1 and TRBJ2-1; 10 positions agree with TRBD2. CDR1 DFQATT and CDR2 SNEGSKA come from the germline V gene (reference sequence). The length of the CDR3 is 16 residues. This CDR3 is CSAGDPTSGEYNEQFF. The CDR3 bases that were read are TGCAGTGCTGGAGACCCTACTAGCGGGGAATACAATGAG.